The next 18 T cell receptor beta chains were all read from a single sample in a study of control samples from healthy donors and cancer patients. Only in-frame clones appear in the TCRdb table, and some are missing; sequencing was by immunoSEQ multiplex PCR. The table lists under 150,000 clones, about 87% of them singletons. Sequenced sample: blood. The receptors were gathered from a man aged 55 to 70 in good health.

This chain joins TRBV5-5 and TRBJ2-2; 9 bases agree with TRBD1. The V and J ends lost 2 bases and 4 bases, in that order; junction bases with no gene match: 6. Germline loops: CDR1 SGHKS, CDR2 YYEKEE (reference sequence). The CDR3 has 16 residues. The CDR3 DNA sequence: TGTGCCAGCAGCTTTTTGGACAGGGGTACCACCGGGGAGCTGTTTTTT. This encodes CASSFLDRGTTGELFF.

This rearrangement joins TRBV7-2 to TRBJ2-6; the D gene is possibly TRBD2 (6 bases). Germline values: CDR1 SGHTA, CDR2 FQGNSA. V gave up 6 bases and J gave up 0 bases, with 18 bases separating them. The CDR3 extends over 18 amino acids. The chain's CDR3 is CASSRKLAGASGANVLTF. The CDR3 DNA reads as TGTGCCAGCAGTCGTAAACTAGCTGGGGCCTCTGGGGCCAACGTCCTGACTTTC.

The table lists this clone with a count of one. Other nucleotide sequences from this sample produce the same CDR3. The V call is TRBV5-1, the J call TRBJ1-1; TRBD1 might be the D (5 bases). V lost 1 base and J lost 1, with 5 bases in between. The germline V gene has CDR1 SGHRS and CDR2 YFSETQ. The CDR3 consists of 13 residues. The CDR3 coding sequence is TGCGCCAGCAGCTTGCAGGGGAACACTGAAGCTTTCTTT. Translated, it gives CASSLQGNTEAFF.

V gene TRBV6-5 combines with J gene TRBJ2-3, with D unclear. V lost 4 bases and J 3 bases, leaving 8 bases between the germline ends. Germline lookup yields CDR1 MNHEY and CDR2 SVGAGI. This CDR3 contains 13 residues. CDR3 residues: CASSSPTTDTQYF. CDR3 DNA sequence: TGTGCCAGCAGTTCCCCAACAACAGATACGCAGTATTTT.

V usage is TRBV19 and J usage is TRBJ1-6; no clear D gene. Trimming stripped 8 bases from V and 5 bases from J, with 19 bases between. The CDR3 totals 16 residues. CDR1 and CDR2 from the germline V gene are LNHDA and SQIVND (reference sequence). In DNA form, the CDR3 reads TGTGCCAGTCCATGGGCTGCGGACGGTCATAATTCACCCCTCCACTTT. Its translation: CASPWAADGHNSPLHF.

The chain has TRBV24-1 and TRBJ2-6; no firm D call. The CDR3 contains 13 residues. Germline lookup yields CDR1 KGHDR and CDR2 SFDVKD. V lost 6 bases and J 0 bases, leaving 2 bases between the germline ends. CDR3 sequence: CATSLSGANVLTF. The CDR3 region has the DNA TGTGCCACCAGTCTCTCTGGGGCCAACGTCCTGACTTTC.

The chain joins TRBV4-1 to TRBJ1-2; no firm D call. The germline V and J ends were trimmed by 4 bases and 0 bases, with 18 bases remaining between them. Germline V CDR1 and CDR2: MGHRA, YSYEKL. The CDR3 is 17 residues long. For the CDR3, the DNA is TGCGCCAGCAGCCTAAGCTCACTGGCCTCAGCTAACTATGGCTACACCTTC. Protein: CASSLSSLASANYGYTF.

The chain couples TRBV7-2 to TRBJ1-3; D uncertain. Germline V gene data show CDR1 as SGHTA and CDR2 as FQGNSA. V lost 1 base, J lost 1 base, and 5 bases lay in between. The CDR3 sequence is 14 residues long. The CDR3: CASSLGTSGNTIYF. CDR3 DNA sequence: TGTGCCAGCAGCTTAGGGACGTCTGGAAACACCATATATTTT. The full variable domain, completed using reference TRBV7-2 and TRBJ1-3, is GAGVSQSPSNKVTEKGKDVELRCDPISGHTALYWYRQSLGQGLEFLIYFQGNSAPDKSGLPSDRFSAERTGGSVSTLTIQRTQQEDSAVYLCASSLGTSGNTIYFGEGSWLTVV.

This clone turned up a few times. The chain employs TRBV19 and TRBJ1-5; TRBD1 aligns across 8 bases. Germline V gene sequence: CDR1 LNHDA, CDR2 SQIVND (reference sequence). With 6 bases clipped from V and 6 bases from J, the junction kept 13 bases outside the gene matches. The CDR3 contains 16 residues. CDR3 sequence reads: CASSSHLTGVGQPQHF. DNA of the CDR3: TGTGCCAGTAGCTCCCATCTGACAGGGGTGGGTCAGCCCCAGCATTTT.

The rearrangement links TRBV5-1 to TRBJ2-7, with unresolved D. Germline V CDR1 and CDR2: SGHRS, YFSETQ. Trimming removed 3 bases at V and 2 bases at J, with 6 bases between. The CDR3 has 12 residues. The CDR3 coding sequence is TGCGCCAGCAGCTCCGCAACCTACGAGCAGTACTTC. It yields the protein CASSSATYEQYF. Full variable domain (outside the CDR3, taken from reference TRBV5-1 and TRBJ2-7): KAGVTQTPRYLIKTRGQQVTLSCSPISGHRSVSWYQQTPGQGLQFLFEYFSETQRNKGNFPGRFSGRQFSNSRSEMNVSTLELGDSALYLCASSSATYEQYFGPGTRLTVT.

The chain recombines TRBV5-1 with TRBJ2-2, with 8 bases that match TRBD2. Germline V gene data show CDR1 as SGHRS and CDR2 as YFSETQ. There are 15 residues in the CDR3. With V trimmed by 2 bases and J by 4 bases, 4 bases remained unmatched. Here the CDR3 reads CASSFDGRGTGELFF. CDR3 nucleotide sequence: TGCGCCAGCAGCTTTGACGGGAGGGGCACCGGGGAGCTGTTTTTT. Supplemented by reference TRBV5-1 and TRBJ2-2, the full variable domain reads KAGVTQTPRYLIKTRGQQVTLSCSPISGHRSVSWYQQTPGQGLQFLFEYFSETQRNKGNFPGRFSGRQFSNSRSEMNVSTLELGDSALYLCASSFDGRGTGELFFGEGSRLTVL.

CDR3 coding DNA: TGCGCCAGCAGCACAACCGGGACAGGACCCTACGAGCAGTACTTC. It translates to CASSTTGTGPYEQYF. The rearrangement links TRBV5-1 to TRBJ2-7; TRBD1 matches at 8 bases. The CDR3 runs to 15 residues. Germline trimming cut 4 bases from V and 2 bases from J; bases unmatched to any gene: 8. CDR1 and CDR2 (germline): SGHRS, YFSETQ.

The chain recombines TRBV20-1 with TRBJ1-2; TRBD1 aligns across 7 bases. Germline V CDR1 and CDR2: DFQATT, SNEGSKA (reference sequence). Unmatched junction bases numbered 6, after V lost 6 bases and J lost 8 bases. The CDR3 is 11 amino acids. The CDR3 protein is CSADRVQGYTF. CDR3 DNA: TGCAGTGCCGACAGGGTACAGGGCTACACCTTC.

This chain links TRBV6-2 or TRBV6-3 with TRBJ1-4; D gene unclear. V lost 5 bases to trimming and J lost 8 bases, with 9 bases between them. Germline V CDR1 and CDR2: MNHEY, SVGEGT. CDR3 length: 12 residues. The CDR3 nucleotides read TGTGCCAGCAGTAAATACGAGGAAAAACTGTTTTTT. Its protein product is CASSKYEEKLFF.

V is TRBV19 and J is TRBJ2-7; the match to TRBD2 covers 8 bases. The CDR3 runs to 15 residues. Germline V lookup: CDR1 LNHDA, CDR2 SQIVND (reference sequence). With V trimmed by 3 bases and J by 2 bases, 6 bases remained unmatched. CDR3 DNA sequence: TGTGCCAGTAGTATCCTCGGGGGGGGCACCTACGAGCAGTACTTC. This encodes CASSILGGGTYEQYF.

The V call is TRBV29-1, the J call TRBJ1-1, with TRBD1 identical over 10 bases. The J segment lost 4 bases and the V segment lost 8 bases, leaving 13 bases of the junction unmatched. CDR3 length: 15 amino acids. Germline lookup yields CDR1 SQVTM and CDR2 ANQGSEA. CDR3 protein: CSSLAGQGSLTEAFF. CDR3 DNA sequence: TGCAGCTCTCTCGCGGGACAGGGGTCTCTCACTGAAGCTTTCTTT.

This chain uses TRBV30 with TRBJ1-6; no definite D call. The V end was cut by 3 bases, the J end by 7 bases, with 7 bases between. CDR3 length: 12 amino acids. Germline-derived CDR1 and CDR2 are GTSNPN and SVGIG (reference sequence). CDR3: CAWSYVNSPLHF. Here the CDR3 DNA reads TGTGCCTGGAGCTACGTAAATTCACCCCTCCACTTT.

The chain links TRBV6-5 to TRBJ2-7; a possible D gene is TRBD1 (5 bases). The CDR3 contains 13 residues. Germline V gives CDR1 MNHEY, CDR2 SVGAGI. V lost 9 bases and J lost 2, with 14 bases in between. The CDR3 DNA sequence: TGTGCCAGTCACAGGTACGGCGCCTACGAGCAGTACTTC. Translated: CASHRYGAYEQYF.